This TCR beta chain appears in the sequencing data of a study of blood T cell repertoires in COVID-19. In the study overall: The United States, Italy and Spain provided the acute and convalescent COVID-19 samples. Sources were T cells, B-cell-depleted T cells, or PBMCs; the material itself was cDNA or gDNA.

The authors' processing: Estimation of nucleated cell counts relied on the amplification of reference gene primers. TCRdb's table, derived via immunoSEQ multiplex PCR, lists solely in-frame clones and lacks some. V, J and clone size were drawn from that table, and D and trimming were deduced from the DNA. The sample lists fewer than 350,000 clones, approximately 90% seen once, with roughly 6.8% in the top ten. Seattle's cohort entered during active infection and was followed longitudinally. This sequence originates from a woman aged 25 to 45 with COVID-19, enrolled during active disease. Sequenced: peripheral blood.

CDR3 nucleotides: TGTGCCAGCAGCCGTCTCGGGGATTACAATGAGCAGTTCTTC. Protein product: CASSRLGDYNEQFF. The chain is built from TRBV5-4 and TRBJ2-1; weak D call: TRBD2 (5 bases). The CDR3 length is 14 residues. Germline lookup yields CDR1 SGHNT and CDR2 YYREEE (reference sequence). V was shortened by 4 bases and J by 4 bases, with 12 bases between the two germline ends.